The next 11 T cell receptor beta chains were all read from a single sample in a study of T cell changes during pregnancy in multiple sclerosis. Clones were read by immunoSEQ multiplex PCR, and TCRdb kept only the in-frame ones, dropping some. The sample yields about 67,000 clones, about 91% seen once. Sequencing used peripheral blood, obtained in the first trimester of pregnancy. The receptors originated from a female donor with multiple sclerosis, enrolled in a pregnancy study.

The chain joins TRBV5-1 to TRBJ2-3, with D possibly matching TRBD2 (6 bases). The length of the CDR3 is 15 residues. V was trimmed by 2 bases and J by 0 bases, leaving 10 bases between them. CDR1 and CDR2 from the germline V gene are SGHRS and YFSETQ. The CDR3 region has the DNA TGCGCCAGCAGCTTAAGCGGGTTGAGCACAGATACGCAGTATTTT. Translation gives CASSLSGLSTDTQYF.

The chain links TRBV28 to TRBJ1-2, with D perhaps matching TRBD1 (6 bases). The CDR3 loop spans 15 amino acids. Deletions cut 7 bases from V and 0 bases from J, with 15 bases between. CDR1 and CDR2 (germline): MDHEN, SYDVKM. CDR3 in amino acids: CASNFGTPSNYGYTF. The CDR3 DNA follows: TGTGCCAGCAACTTCGGGACACCCTCTAACTATGGCTACACCTTC.

The CDR3 nucleotides read TGTGCCAGTAGTCTACAGGGGAGTCAGCCCCAGCATTTT. It is translated as CASSLQGSQPQHF. This sequence joins TRBV19 and TRBJ1-5, with 7 bases identical to TRBD1. The CDR3 consists of 13 residues. Trimming cost V 5 bases and J 6 bases; bases outside gene matches: 4. CDR1 and CDR2 from the germline V gene are LNHDA and SQIVND (reference sequence).

The chain carries TRBV2 and TRBJ1-2, with 7 bases identical to TRBD1. V was pared by 6 bases and J by 2 bases, with 3 bases of the junction left unmatched. The CDR3 loop spans 13 amino acids. The V gene's germline CDR1 is SNHLY and CDR2 FYNNEI. The chain's CDR3 is CASSGQANYGYTF. The CDR3 coding sequence is TGTGCCAGCAGCGGACAGGCCAACTATGGCTACACCTTC. The variable domain in full, with the rest retrieved from reference TRBV2 and TRBJ1-2, is EPEVTQTPSHQVTQMGQEVILRCVPISNHLYFYWYRQILGQKVEFLVSFYNNEISEKSEIFDDQFSVERPDGSNFTLKIRSTKLEDSAMYFCASSGQANYGYTFGSGTRLTVV.

The rearrangement uses TRBV27 and TRBJ2-7; possibly TRBD1 for D (6 bases). Germline CDR1 and CDR2: MNHEY and SMNVEV (reference sequence). V was shortened by 5 bases and J by 3 bases, with 17 bases between the two germline ends. This CDR3 has 15 residues. The CDR3 bases are TGTGCCAGCAGTCCAAAAGCCACAGGGCGCTACGAGCAGTACTTC. This gives the protein CASSPKATGRYEQYF.

The chain has TRBV5-8 and TRBJ2-1; 10 nucleotides line up with TRBD1. Germline V gene sequence: CDR1 SGHTS, CDR2 YDEGEE. V shed 5 bases and J 3 bases; nucleotides not matched to a gene: 8. The CDR3 is 16 residues long. CDR3: CASSGVGQGNYNEQFF. CDR3 in DNA: TGTGCCAGCAGTGGTGTGGGACAGGGGAACTACAATGAGCAGTTCTTC. Filled out from reference TRBV5-8 and TRBJ2-1, the complete variable domain reads EAGVTQSPTHLIKTRGQQATLRCSPISGHTSVYWYQQALGLGLQFLLWYDEGEERNRGNFPPRFSGRQFPNYSSELNVNALELEDSALYLCASSGVGQGNYNEQFFGPGTRLTVL.

V usage is TRBV30 and J usage is TRBJ1-5; unclear D gene. V shed 5 bases and J shed 2 bases, with 13 bases lying between them. CDR1 GTSNPN and CDR2 SVGIG come from the germline V gene (reference sequence). The CDR3 contains 14 residues. The CDR3 region is CAWGIDKGNQPQHF. CDR3 nucleotides: TGTGCCTGGGGTATAGACAAGGGCAATCAGCCCCAGCATTTT.

This chain connects TRBV10-3 to TRBJ2-5; the match to TRBD1 covers 7 bases. This CDR3 is built from 13 residues. Germline CDR1 reads ENHRY; CDR2 reads SYGVKD. V was pared by 11 bases and J by 1 base, with 7 bases of the junction left unmatched. The chain's CDR3 is CAASGTAQETQYF. DNA for the CDR3: TGTGCCGCTTCCGGGACAGCCCAAGAGACCCAGTACTTC.

V is TRBV5-1 and J is TRBJ2-7, with TRBD1 identical over 7 bases. Germline CDR1 SGHRS, CDR2 YFSETQ. The CDR3 consists of 13 residues. V shed 7 bases and J 5 bases; nucleotides not matched to a gene: 9. The CDR3 reads CASLMGTGDEQYF. The DNA of the CDR3 is TGCGCCAGCCTCATGGGAACAGGGGACGAGCAGTACTTC.

This clone came up a few times. The V gene is TRBV21-1, the J gene TRBJ1-5; TRBD1 is taken as the D call from the table, unchecked against the DNA. TRBV21-1 is listed as a pseudogene. The CDR3 length is 14 residues. CDR3 region: CASSKGRGHQPQHF. In nucleotides, the CDR3 is TGTGCCAGCAGCAAAGGAAGGGGCCATCAGCCCCAGCATTTT.

The chain combines TRBV28 with TRBJ1-2; the D is unclear. V dropped 4 bases and J dropped 4 bases, with 7 bases sitting between them. This CDR3 is built from 12 residues. From germline, CDR1 is MDHEN and CDR2 SYDVKM. The CDR3, as DNA: TGTGCCAGCAGTTCATTACTCTATGGCTACACCTTC. Translating it yields CASSSLLYGYTF.